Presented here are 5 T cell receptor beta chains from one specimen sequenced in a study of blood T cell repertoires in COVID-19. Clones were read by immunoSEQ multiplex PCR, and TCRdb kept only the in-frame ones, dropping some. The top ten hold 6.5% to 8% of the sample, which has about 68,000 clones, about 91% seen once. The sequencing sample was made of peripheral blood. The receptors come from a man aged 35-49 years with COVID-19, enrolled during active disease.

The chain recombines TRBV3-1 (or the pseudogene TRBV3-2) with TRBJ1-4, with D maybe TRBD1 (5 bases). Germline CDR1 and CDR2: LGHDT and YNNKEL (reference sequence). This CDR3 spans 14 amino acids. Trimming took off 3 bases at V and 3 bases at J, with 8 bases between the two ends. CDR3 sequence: CASSHWGANEKLFF. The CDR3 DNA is TGTGCCAGCAGCCACTGGGGCGCTAATGAAAAACTGTTTTTT.

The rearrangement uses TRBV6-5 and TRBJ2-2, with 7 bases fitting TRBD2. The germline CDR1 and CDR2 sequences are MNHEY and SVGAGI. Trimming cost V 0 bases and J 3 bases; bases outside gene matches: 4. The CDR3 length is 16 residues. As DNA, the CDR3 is TGTGCCAGCAGTTACTCCTACCGGGGGGACACCGGGGAGCTGTTTTTT. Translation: CASSYSYRGDTGELFF.

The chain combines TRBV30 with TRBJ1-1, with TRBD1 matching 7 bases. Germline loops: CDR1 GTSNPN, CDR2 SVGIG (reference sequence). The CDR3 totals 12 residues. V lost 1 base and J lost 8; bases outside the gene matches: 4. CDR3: CAWSGGQSEAFF. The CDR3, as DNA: TGTGCCTGGAGTGGGGGACAGAGCGAAGCTTTCTTT.

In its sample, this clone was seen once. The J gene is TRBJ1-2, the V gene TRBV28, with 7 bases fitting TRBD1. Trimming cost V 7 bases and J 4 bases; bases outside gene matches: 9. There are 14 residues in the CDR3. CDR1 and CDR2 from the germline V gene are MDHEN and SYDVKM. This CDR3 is CASISQGVLYGYTF. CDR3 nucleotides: TGTGCCAGCATCAGCCAGGGGGTTCTCTATGGCTACACCTTC.

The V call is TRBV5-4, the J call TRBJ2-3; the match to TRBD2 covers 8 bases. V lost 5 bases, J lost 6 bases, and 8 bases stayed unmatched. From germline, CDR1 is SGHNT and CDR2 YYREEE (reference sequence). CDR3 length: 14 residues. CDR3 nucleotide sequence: TGTGCCAGCAGTCGAACTAGCGGTAAGGATACGCAGTATTTT. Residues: CASSRTSGKDTQYF.